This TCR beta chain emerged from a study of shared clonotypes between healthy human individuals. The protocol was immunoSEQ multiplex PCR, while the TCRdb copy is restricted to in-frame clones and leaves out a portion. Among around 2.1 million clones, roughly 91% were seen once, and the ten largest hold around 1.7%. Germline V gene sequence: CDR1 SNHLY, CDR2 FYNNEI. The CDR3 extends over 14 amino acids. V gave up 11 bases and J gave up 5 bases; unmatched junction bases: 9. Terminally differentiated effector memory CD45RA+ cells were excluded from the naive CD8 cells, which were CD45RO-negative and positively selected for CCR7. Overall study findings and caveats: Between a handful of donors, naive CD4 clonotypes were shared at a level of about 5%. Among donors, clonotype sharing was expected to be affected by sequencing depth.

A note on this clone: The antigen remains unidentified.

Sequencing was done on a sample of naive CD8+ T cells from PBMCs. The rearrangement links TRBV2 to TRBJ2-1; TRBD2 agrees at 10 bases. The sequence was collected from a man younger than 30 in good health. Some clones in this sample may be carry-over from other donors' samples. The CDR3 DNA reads TGTGCCTCCAGCGGGAGGGAGGGAAACAATGAGCAGTTCTTC. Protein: CASSGREGNNEQFF.